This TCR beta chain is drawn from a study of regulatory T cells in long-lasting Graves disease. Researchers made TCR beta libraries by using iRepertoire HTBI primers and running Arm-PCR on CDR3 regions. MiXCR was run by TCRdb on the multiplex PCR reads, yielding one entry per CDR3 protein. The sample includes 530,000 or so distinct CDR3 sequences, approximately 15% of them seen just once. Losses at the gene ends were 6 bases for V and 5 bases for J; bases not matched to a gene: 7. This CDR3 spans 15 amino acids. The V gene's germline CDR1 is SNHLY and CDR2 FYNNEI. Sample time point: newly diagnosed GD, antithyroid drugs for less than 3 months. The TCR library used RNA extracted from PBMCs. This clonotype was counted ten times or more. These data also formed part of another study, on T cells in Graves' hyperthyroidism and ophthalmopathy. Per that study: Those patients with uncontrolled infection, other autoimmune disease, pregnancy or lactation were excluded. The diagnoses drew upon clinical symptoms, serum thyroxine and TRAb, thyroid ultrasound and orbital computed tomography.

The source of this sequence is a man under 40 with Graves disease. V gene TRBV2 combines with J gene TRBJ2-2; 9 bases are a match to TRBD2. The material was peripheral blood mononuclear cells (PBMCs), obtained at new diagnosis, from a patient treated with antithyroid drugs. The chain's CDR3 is CASSTLAGETGELFF. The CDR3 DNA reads TGTGCCAGCAGCACTTTAGCGGGAGAGACCGGGGAGCTGTTTTTT.